These 18 T cell receptor beta chains were all obtained from the same sample, sequenced in a study of blood T cell repertoires in COVID-19. Profiling relied on immunoSEQ multiplex PCR, and the TCRdb table lists in-frame clones only, not all of them. This table holds about 150,000 clones, around 85% found once. The sequenced sample consisted of peripheral blood. These receptors came from a woman older than 75 with acute or convalescent COVID-19.

V gene TRBV29-1 combines with J gene TRBJ1-2; 8 nucleotides align to TRBD1. Germline CDR1 reads SQVTM; CDR2 reads ANQGSEA. This CDR3 is 16 amino acids long. J gave up 3 bases and V 1 base, and 10 bases lay outside the gene matches. The DNA of the CDR3 is TGCAGCGTTGAAGGGGGACAGGTCGATGCCTACTATGGCTACACCTTC. Amino acids: CSVEGGQVDAYYGYTF.

The chain links TRBV27 to TRBJ2-3, with unresolved D. Germline loops: CDR1 MNHEY, CDR2 SMNVEV (reference sequence). The CDR3 runs 15 residues. Trimming took off 1 base at V and 2 bases at J, with 10 bases between the two ends. This CDR3 is CASSLLSTSTDTQYF. The DNA for the CDR3 is TGTGCCAGCAGTTTATTATCGACATCCACAGATACGCAGTATTTT.

The J gene is TRBJ1-2, the V gene TRBV6-2 or TRBV6-3, with 7 bases matching TRBD1. The junction had 4 bases not matched to a gene; V was cut back by 2 bases and J by 4 bases. Germline V gene lookup returns CDR1 MNHEY and CDR2 SVGEGT. The CDR3 runs 14 residues. The CDR3 nucleotides are TGTGCCAGCAGTTACAACAGGGGCGCCTATGGCTACACCTTC. Translation gives CASSYNRGAYGYTF.

The V and J genes are TRBV30 and TRBJ1-2, with 7 bases aligning to TRBD1. This CDR3 spans 13 amino acids. Germline CDR1 reads GTSNPN; CDR2 reads SVGIG (reference sequence). V dropped 3 bases and J dropped 4; count of bases not matched to a gene: 5. The CDR3 DNA reads TGTGCCTGGAGCGGACAGGACACCTATGGCTACACCTTC. Protein sequence: CAWSGQDTYGYTF.

This rearrangement joins TRBV7-9 to TRBJ1-5; a weak D match, TRBD1 (6 bases). Germline values: CDR1 SEHNR, CDR2 FQNEAQ (reference sequence). V dropped 3 bases and J dropped 6 bases, with 12 bases sitting between them. The CDR3 extends over 14 amino acids. CDR3 DNA: TGTGCCAGCAGCTTGGACAGCGTGGCTCAGCCCCAGCATTTT. This translates into CASSLDSVAQPQHF.

This clone was observed a single time. V gene TRBV2 combines with J gene TRBJ1-5, with D possibly TRBD1 on 6 matching bases. V shed 3 bases and J shed 4 bases, with 10 bases lying between them. Germline V lookup: CDR1 SNHLY, CDR2 FYNNEI. The CDR3 loop spans 14 amino acids. In DNA, the CDR3 is TGTGCCAGCAGTGAGGGACAACGGAATCAGCCCCAGCATTTT. This encodes CASSEGQRNQPQHF. Together with reference TRBV2 and TRBJ1-5, the CDR3 gives the full variable domain: EPEVTQTPSHQVTQMGQEVILRCVPISNHLYFYWYRQILGQKVEFLVSFYNNEISEKSEIFDDQFSVERPDGSNFTLKIRSTKLEDSAMYFCASSEGQRNQPQHFGDGTRLSIL.

J is TRBJ2-1 and V is TRBV6-5; D gene uncertain. The germline CDR1 and CDR2 sequences are MNHEY and SVGAGI. With 5 bases removed from V and 7 bases from J, the gap between germline ends came to 9 bases. The CDR3 runs 12 residues. The CDR3 loop reads CASSNPRNEQFF. The CDR3 bases are TGTGCCAGCAGTAATCCTAGGAATGAGCAGTTCTTC.

The chain couples TRBV9 to TRBJ1-4; 7 bases are shared with TRBD1. The CDR3 has 15 residues. Germline CDR1 reads SGDLS; CDR2 reads YYNGEE. After removal of 4 bases from V and 5 bases from J, the junction contained 8 bases not matched to a gene. CDR3 DNA sequence: TGTGCCAGCAGCTCCGGACAGGTTCAGAATGAAAAACTGTTTTTT. As protein: CASSSGQVQNEKLFF. Based on the CDR3 plus reference TRBV9 and TRBJ1-4, the full variable domain is DSGVTQTPKHLITATGQRVTLRCSPRSGDLSVYWYQQSLDQGLQFLIQYYNGEERAKGNILERFSAQQFPDLHSELNLSSLELGDSALYFCASSSGQVQNEKLFFGSGTQLSVL.

The J gene is TRBJ1-5, the V gene TRBV19; D gene ambiguous. V was cut by 2 bases and J by 10 bases, with 12 bases left in between. The CDR3 is made up of 13 amino acids. The germline CDR1 and CDR2 sequences are LNHDA and SQIVND (reference sequence). The CDR3 protein is CASSIIEAYPQHF. The CDR3, as DNA: TGTGCCAGTAGTATAATTGAGGCTTACCCCCAGCATTTT.

The chain combines TRBV20-1 with TRBJ2-1; no reliable D call. CDR1 DFQATT and CDR2 SNEGSKA come from the germline V gene (reference sequence). Trimming pared 3 bases from V and 0 bases from J, leaving 12 bases between. The CDR3 contains 15 residues. The CDR3 protein is CSASIATTSYNEQFF. The CDR3 DNA reads TGCAGTGCTAGTATTGCTACCACCTCCTACAATGAGCAGTTCTTC.

The chain combines TRBV7-2 with TRBJ1-2; a possible D gene is TRBD1 (6 bases). The germline CDR1 and CDR2 sequences are SGHTA and FQGNSA. The CDR3 sequence is 13 residues long. Between the trimmed V and J ends, which lost 7 bases and 4 bases, there was a span of 13 bases. The DNA of the CDR3 is TGTGCCAGCACCCCCGGGACAAGCTATGGCTACACCTTC. Amino acid sequence: CASTPGTSYGYTF.

This clone was picked up one time. The V gene is TRBV7-6, the J gene TRBJ1-1, with a possible D match to TRBD1 (5 bases). This CDR3 is 16 amino acids long. Trimming took off 5 bases at V and 5 bases at J, with 21 bases between the two ends. Germline-derived CDR1 and CDR2 are SGHVS and FNYEAQ. CDR3 nucleotide sequence: TGTGCCAGCAGCCTCCTTGGGACTTTAAAGGGGACTGAAGCTTTCTTT. This codes for CASSLLGTLKGTEAFF.

CDR3 DNA sequence: TGTGCCAGCTCACCCCAGACAGGGACGAACACTGAAGCTTTCTTT. Translation: CASSPQTGTNTEAFF. The rearrangement uses TRBV18 and TRBJ1-1; 7 bases match TRBD1. Trimming at V came to 3 bases and at J to 1 base, leaving 5 bases not matched to a gene. Germline V CDR1 and CDR2: KGHSH, LQKENI. The CDR3 spans 15 residues.

The rearrangement uses TRBV27 and TRBJ1-6; 7 nucleotides match TRBD1. The CDR3 runs to 15 residues. CDR1 and CDR2 (germline): MNHEY, SMNVEV (reference sequence). V shed 6 bases, J shed 7 bases, and the junction held 9 bases outside the gene matches. The CDR3 loop reads CASSPTGLDNSPLHF. The CDR3, as DNA: TGTGCCAGCAGCCCGACAGGGCTGGACAATTCACCCCTCCACTTT.

The rearrangement joins TRBV18 to TRBJ2-2, with no clear D. The CDR3 length is 13 residues. Germline CDR1 and CDR2: KGHSH and LQKENI. The ends were cut back, 3 bases at V and 5 bases at J, with 7 bases in the middle. The CDR3 DNA follows: TGTGCCAGCTCACCGAAGAGGACCGGGGAGCTGTTTTTT. It codes for CASSPKRTGELFF.

This chain links TRBV6-5 with TRBJ2-5; D is perhaps TRBD1 (5 bases). Trimming pared 5 bases from V and 5 bases from J, leaving 12 bases between. Per the germline V gene, CDR1 is MNHEY and CDR2 is SVGAGI. The CDR3 length is 13 residues. The CDR3 DNA sequence: TGTGCCAGCAGTATAGGTGCAGGGGAGACCCAGTACTTC. Its protein is CASSIGAGETQYF.

The chain recombines TRBV18 with TRBJ2-5; TRBD2 might be the D (5 bases). The CDR3 has 15 residues. V lost 3 bases and J lost 5, with 16 bases in between. Germline-derived CDR1 and CDR2 are KGHSH and LQKENI. CDR3 nucleotide sequence: TGTGCCAGCTCACCGACGGAGCAGAGGAGGGAGACCCAGTACTTC. It encodes CASSPTEQRRETQYF.

The chain has TRBV7-9 and TRBJ2-5; 8 bases are a match to TRBD2. Per germline, CDR1 SEHNR and CDR2 FQNEAQ (reference sequence). CDR3 length equals 15 residues. The V segment lost 6 bases and the J segment 2 bases; nucleotides outside the gene matches: 8. CDR3 in DNA: TGTGCCAGCAGGGGGGGATTAGCGGGGCAAGAGACCCAGTACTTC. Amino acid sequence: CASRGGLAGQETQYF. Full variable domain (outside the CDR3, taken from reference TRBV7-9 and TRBJ2-5): DTGVSQNPRHKITKRGQNVTFRCDPISEHNRLYWYRQTLGQGPEFLTYFQNEAQLEKSRLLSDRFSAERPKGSFSTLEIQRTEQGDSAMYLCASRGGLAGQETQYFGPGTRLLVL.